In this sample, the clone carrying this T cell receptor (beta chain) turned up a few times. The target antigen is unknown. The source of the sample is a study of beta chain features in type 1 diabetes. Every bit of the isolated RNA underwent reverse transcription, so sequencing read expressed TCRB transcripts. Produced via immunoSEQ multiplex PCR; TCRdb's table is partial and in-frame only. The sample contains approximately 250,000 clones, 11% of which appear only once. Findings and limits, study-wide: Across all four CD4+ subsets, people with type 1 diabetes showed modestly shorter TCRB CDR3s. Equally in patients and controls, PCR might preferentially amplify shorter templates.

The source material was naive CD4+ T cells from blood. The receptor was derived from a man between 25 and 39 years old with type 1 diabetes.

The CDR3 DNA reads TGTGCCAGCAGCTTCGGGTCTCCTAACATTCAGTACTTC. It yields the protein CASSFGSPNIQYF. J is TRBJ2-4 and V is TRBV11-2; D is unclear. CDR3 size: 13 residues. Per the germline V gene, CDR1 is SGHAT and CDR2 is FQNNGV. The germline V and J ends were trimmed by 3 bases and 7 bases, with 10 bases remaining between them.